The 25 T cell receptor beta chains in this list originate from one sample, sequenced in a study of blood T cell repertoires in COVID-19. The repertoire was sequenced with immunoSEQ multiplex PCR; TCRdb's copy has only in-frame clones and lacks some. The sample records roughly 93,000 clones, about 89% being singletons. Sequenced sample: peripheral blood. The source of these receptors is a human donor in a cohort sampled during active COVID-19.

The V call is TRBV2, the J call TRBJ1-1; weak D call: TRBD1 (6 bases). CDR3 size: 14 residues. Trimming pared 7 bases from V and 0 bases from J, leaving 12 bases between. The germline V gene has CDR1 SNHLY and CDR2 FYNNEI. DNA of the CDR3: TGTGCCAGCATCTTAGGGGGAGTGAACACTGAAGCTTTCTTT. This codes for CASILGGVNTEAFF.

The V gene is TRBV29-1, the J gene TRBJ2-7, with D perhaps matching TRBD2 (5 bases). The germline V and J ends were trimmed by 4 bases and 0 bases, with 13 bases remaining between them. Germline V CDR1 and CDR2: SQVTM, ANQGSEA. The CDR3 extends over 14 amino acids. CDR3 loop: CSVGTDGSSYEQYF. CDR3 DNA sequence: TGCAGCGTTGGAACAGATGGGAGCTCCTACGAGCAGTACTTC.

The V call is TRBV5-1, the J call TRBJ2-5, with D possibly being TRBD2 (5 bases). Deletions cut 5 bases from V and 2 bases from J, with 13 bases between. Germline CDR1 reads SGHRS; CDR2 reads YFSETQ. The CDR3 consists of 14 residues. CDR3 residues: CASRTRTGQETQYF. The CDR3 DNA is TGCGCCAGCAGAACTAGGACGGGGCAAGAGACCCAGTACTTC.

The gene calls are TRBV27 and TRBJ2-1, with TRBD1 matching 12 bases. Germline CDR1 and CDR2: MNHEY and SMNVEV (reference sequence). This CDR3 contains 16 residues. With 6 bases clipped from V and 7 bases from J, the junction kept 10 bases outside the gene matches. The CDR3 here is CASRPAGTGGRNEQFF. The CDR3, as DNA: TGTGCCAGCAGGCCAGCCGGGACAGGGGGCCGAAATGAGCAGTTCTTC.

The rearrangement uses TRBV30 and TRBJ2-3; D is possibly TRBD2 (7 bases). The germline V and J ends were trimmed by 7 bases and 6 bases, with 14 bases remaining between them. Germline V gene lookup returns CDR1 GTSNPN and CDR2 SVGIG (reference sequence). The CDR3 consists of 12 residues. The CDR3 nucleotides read TGTGCCTTAACGAGGGGGGGGGATACGCAGTATTTT. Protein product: CALTRGGDTQYF.

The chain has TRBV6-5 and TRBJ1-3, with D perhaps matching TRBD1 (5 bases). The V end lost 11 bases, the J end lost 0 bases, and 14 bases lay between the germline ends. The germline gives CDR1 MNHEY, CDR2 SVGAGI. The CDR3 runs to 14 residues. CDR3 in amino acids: CASRVSSSGNTIYF. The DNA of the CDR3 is TGTGCCTCCAGGGTATCGAGCTCTGGAAACACCATATATTTT.

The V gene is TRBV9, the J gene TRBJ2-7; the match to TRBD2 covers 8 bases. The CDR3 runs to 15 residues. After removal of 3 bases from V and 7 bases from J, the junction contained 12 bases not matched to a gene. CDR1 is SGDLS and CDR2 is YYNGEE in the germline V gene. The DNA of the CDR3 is TGTGCCAGCAGCGGGCAAGCGGGAGTCCGGGAAGAGCAGTACTTC. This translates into CASSGQAGVREEQYF.

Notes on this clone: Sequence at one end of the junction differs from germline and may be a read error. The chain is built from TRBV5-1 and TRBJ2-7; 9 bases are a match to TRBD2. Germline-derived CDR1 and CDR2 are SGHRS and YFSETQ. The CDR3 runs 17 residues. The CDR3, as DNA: TGCGCCAGCAGCTTTACGGGACTAGCTTACATAAGATCGCGGAAGGACTTC. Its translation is CASSFTGLAYIRSRKDF.

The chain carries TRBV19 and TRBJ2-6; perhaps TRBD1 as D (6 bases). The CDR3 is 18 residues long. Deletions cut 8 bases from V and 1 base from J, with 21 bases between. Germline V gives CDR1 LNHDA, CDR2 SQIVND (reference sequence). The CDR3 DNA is TGTGCCAGTTCCCCCTCTGGCAGGGGATCTTCTGGGGCCAACGTCCTGACTTTC. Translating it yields CASSPSGRGSSGANVLTF. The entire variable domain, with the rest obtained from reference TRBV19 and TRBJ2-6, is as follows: DGGITQSPKYLFRKEGQNVTLSCEQNLNHDAMYWYRQDPGQGLRLIYYSQIVNDFQKGDIAEGYSVSREKKESFPLTVTSAQKNPTAFYLCASSPSGRGSSGANVLTFGAGSRLTVL.

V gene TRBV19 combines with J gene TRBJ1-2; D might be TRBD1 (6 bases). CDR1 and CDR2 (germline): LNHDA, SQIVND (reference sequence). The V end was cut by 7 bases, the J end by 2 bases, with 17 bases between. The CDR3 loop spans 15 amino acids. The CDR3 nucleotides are TGTGCCAGTACCTCCAGGGGTCCTCCCAACTATGGCTACACCTTC. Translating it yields CASTSRGPPNYGYTF.

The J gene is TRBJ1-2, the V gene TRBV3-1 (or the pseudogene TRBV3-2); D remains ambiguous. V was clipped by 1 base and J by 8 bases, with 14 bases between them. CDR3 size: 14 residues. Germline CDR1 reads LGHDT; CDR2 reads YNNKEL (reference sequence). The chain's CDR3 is CASSQVVRAGGYTF. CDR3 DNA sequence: TGTGCCAGCAGCCAAGTGGTCCGTGCGGGAGGCTACACCTTC.

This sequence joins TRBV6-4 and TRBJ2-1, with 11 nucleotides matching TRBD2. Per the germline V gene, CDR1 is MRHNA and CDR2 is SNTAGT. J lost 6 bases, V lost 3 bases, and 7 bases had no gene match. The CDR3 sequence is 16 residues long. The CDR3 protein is CASSDTGLAGGNEQFF. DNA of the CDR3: TGTGCCAGCAGTGATACCGGGCTAGCGGGAGGCAATGAGCAGTTCTTC.

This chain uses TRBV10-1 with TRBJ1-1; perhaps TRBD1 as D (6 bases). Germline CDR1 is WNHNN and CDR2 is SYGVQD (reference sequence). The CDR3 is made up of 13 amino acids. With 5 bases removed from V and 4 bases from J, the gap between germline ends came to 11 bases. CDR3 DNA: TGCGCCAGCAGTCCTCAGGGGAGCACTGAAGCTTTCTTT. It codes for CASSPQGSTEAFF.

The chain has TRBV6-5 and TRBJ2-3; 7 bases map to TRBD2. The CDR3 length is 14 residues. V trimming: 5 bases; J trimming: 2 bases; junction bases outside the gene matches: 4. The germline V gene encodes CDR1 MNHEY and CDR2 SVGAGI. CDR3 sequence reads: CASSPGTNTDTQYF. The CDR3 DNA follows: TGTGCCAGCAGTCCCGGGACTAACACAGATACGCAGTATTTT.

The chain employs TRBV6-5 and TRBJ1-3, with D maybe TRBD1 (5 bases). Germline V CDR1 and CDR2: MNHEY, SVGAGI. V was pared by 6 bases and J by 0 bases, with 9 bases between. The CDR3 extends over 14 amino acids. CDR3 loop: CASRQDRSGNTIYF. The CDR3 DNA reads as TGTGCCAGCAGACAGGACCGCTCTGGAAACACCATATATTTT.

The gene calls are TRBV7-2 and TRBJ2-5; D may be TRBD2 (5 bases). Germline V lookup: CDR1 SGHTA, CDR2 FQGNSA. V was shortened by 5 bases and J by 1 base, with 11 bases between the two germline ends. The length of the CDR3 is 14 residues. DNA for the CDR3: TGTGCCAGCAGCACGGGATCGACCCAAGAGACCCAGTACTTC. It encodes CASSTGSTQETQYF.

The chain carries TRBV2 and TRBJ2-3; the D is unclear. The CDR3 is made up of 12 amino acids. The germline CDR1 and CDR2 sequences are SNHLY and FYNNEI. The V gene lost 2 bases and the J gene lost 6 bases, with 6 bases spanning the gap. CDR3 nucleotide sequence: TGTGCCAGCAGTGAATCAAGCGATACGCAGTATTTT. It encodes CASSESSDTQYF.

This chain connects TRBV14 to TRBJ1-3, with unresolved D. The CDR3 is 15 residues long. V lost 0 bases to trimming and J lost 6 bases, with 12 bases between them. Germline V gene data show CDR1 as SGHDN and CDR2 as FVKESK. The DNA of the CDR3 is TGTGCCAGCAGCCAAGATGGGAGGAGAGAAAACACCATATATTTT. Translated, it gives CASSQDGRRENTIYF.

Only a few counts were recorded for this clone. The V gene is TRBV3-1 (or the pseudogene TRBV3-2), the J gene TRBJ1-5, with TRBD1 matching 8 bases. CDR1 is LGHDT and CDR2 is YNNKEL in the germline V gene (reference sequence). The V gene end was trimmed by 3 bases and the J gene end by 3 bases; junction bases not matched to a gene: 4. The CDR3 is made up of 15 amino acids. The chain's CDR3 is CASSQGTGDNQPQHF. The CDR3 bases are TGTGCCAGCAGCCAGGGGACAGGTGACAATCAGCCCCAGCATTTT.

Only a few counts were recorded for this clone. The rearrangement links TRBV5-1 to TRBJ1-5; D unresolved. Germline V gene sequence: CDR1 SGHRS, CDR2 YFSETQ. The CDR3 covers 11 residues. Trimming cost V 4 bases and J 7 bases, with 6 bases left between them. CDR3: CASSPEQPQHF. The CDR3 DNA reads TGCGCCAGCAGCCCAGAACAGCCCCAGCATTTT.

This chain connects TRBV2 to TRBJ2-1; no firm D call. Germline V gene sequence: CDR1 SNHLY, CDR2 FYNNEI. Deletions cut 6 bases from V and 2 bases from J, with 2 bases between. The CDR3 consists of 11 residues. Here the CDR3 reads CASSAYNEQFF. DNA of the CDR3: TGTGCCAGCAGCGCCTACAATGAGCAGTTCTTC.

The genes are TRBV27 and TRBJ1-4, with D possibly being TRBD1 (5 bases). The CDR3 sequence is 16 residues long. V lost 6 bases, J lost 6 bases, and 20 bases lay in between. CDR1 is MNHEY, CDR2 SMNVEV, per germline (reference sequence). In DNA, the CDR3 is TGTGCCAGCAGATCCTACGGGGGAGGAAAGGATGAAAAACTGTTTTTT. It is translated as CASRSYGGGKDEKLFF.

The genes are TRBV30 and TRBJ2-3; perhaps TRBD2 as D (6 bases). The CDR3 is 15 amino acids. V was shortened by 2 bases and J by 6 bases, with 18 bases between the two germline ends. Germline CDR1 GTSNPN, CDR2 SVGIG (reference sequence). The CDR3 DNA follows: TGTGCCTGGAGTACGGGGCCCTTGGGAGGCGATACGCAGTATTTT. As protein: CAWSTGPLGGDTQYF. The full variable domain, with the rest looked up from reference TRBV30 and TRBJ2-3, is SQTIHQWPATLVQPVGSPLSLECTVEGTSNPNLYWYRQAAGRGLQLLFYSVGIGQISSEVPQNLSASRPQDRQFILSSKKLLLSDSGFYLCAWSTGPLGGDTQYFGPGTRLTVL.

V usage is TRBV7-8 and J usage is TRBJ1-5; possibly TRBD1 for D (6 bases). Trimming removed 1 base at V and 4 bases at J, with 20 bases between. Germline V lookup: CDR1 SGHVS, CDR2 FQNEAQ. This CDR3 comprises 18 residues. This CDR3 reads CASSLGGVGGAWNQPQHF. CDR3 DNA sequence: TGTGCCAGCAGCTTAGGAGGGGTTGGGGGGGCATGGAATCAGCCCCAGCATTTT.

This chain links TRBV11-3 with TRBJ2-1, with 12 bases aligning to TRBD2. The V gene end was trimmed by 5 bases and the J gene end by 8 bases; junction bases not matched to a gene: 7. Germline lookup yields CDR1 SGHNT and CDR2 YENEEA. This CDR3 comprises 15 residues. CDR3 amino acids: CASSPRLAGVHEQFF. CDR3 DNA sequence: TGTGCCAGCAGCCCCAGACTAGCGGGAGTCCATGAGCAGTTCTTC.